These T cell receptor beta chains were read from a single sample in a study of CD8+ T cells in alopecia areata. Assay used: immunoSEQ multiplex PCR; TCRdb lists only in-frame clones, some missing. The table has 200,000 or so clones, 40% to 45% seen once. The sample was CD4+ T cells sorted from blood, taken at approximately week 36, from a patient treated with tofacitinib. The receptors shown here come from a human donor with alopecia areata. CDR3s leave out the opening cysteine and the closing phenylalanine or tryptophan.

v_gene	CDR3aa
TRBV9	ASSVVGLAASGDNEQF
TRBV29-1	SSTSGSDEQF
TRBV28	ASSLSRGNYGYT
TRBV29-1	SVGQGRAQPQH
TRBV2	ASRGRNEQF
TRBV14	ASSQVPGAKNIQY
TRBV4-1	ASSQSTGLNYGYT
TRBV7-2	ASSLAPGGLNTEAF
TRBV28	ASSLVGRGRNEQY
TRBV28	ASSSSGSDYYGYT
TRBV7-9	ASSLTDSYNEQF
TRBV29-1	SVVWDRAYEQY
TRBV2	ASRTEGSPTEAF
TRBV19	ASSTRQVTLSNQPQH
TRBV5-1	ANNRNYGYT
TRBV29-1	SAILPSSYNEQF
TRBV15	ATSRDTGLAF
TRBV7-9	ASSLAAEGQAF
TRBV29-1	SVGSGTGYT
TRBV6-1	ASRAAYEQY
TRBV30	AWNGGNGYT
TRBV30	AQGGRINEQF
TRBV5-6	ASSLGPGDTEAF
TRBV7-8	ASSLGGAPDYGYT
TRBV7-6	ASSFGASTDTQY
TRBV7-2	ASSLVPQETQY
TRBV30	AWSLLLSGLF
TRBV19	ASSTLARAEAF
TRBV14	ASSLQIRVGTYEQY
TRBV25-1	ASRKAGAPLMNTEAF
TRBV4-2	ASSHSVSYEQY
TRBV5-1	ASSTLTSGRTDTQY
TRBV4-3	ASSSGDEQY
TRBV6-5	ASNRGSRSYNEQF
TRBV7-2	ASSVRGSATQY
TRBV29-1	SAGLYANTEAF
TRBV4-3	ASSQELRSYQETQY
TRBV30	AWRTGSSWNEQF
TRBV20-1	SAEGADTQY
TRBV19	ATRTGGSGETQY
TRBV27	ASSFLGRIAGELF
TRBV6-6	ASTWVPTDTQY
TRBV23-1	ASSQSPRRYIQY
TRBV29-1	SATAGGGNQPQH
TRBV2	ASSDINEKLF
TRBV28	ASSAPGSGRREQF